This T cell receptor (beta chain) was identified in a study of regulatory T cells in long-lasting Graves disease. This clonotype was observed a few times. Relying on iRepertoire HTBI primers and Arm-PCR of CDR3 regions, the team built TCR beta libraries. Original processing methods: Segment identification across samples yielded about 60 TRBV and more than 11 TRBJ segments. Each CDR3 protein gets one entry after TCRdb re-called the multiplex PCR reads with MiXCR. Clone size and V and J calls follow TCRdb, not the original study. The sample has about 500,000 distinct CDR3 sequences; 9.5% to 15% are singletons. Time point of the sample: newly diagnosed GD, antithyroid drugs for less than 3 months. Scientists built the TCR library using RNA that was extracted from PBMCs. An endocrinology department in Xi'an, China, supplied the patients. Trimming at V came to 2 bases and at J to 9 bases, leaving 10 bases not matched to a gene. The germline V gene has CDR1 WNHNN and CDR2 SYGVQD (reference sequence). The CDR3 runs to 15 residues.

These data were also reused for a study on T cells in Graves' hyperthyroidism and ophthalmopathy.

The source was peripheral blood mononuclear cells (PBMCs), collected at new diagnosis, from a patient treated with antithyroid drugs. This clonotype originated in a woman aged 30 to 39 with Graves disease. The chain uses TRBV10-1 and TRBJ2-1, with TRBD2 matching over 7 bases. The CDR3 protein is CASSEGGEGLTEQFF. As DNA, the CDR3 is TGCGCCAGCAGTGAGGGGGGGGAGGGCCTAACTGAGCAGTTCTTC.